The next 3 T cell receptor beta chains were all read from a single sample in a study of human T cells and chemical hapten exposure. MiXCR was run by TCRdb on the RACE reads, yielding one entry per CDR3 protein. The top ten clones hold about 2.2% of a sample with around 380,000 distinct CDR3 sequences, approximately 5.1% of them seen once. Time point defined: patch test 1, 2 weeks after DPC sensitization. The treatment is: therapeutic diphenylcyclopropenone sensitization with weekly scalp DPC. Sequenced material: whole blood, taken in connection with sensitization to the hapten diphenylcyclopropenone (DPC). Receptors were obtained from a woman aged 45-59 years with alopecia areata. Some clones in this sample may be carry-over from other donors' samples.

In its sample, this clonotype was seen many times. The chain combines TRBV7-8 with TRBJ2-2; 10 nucleotides match TRBD2. The CDR3 runs to 20 residues. The V segment lost 5 bases and the J segment 4 bases; nucleotides outside the gene matches: 19. CDR1 is SGHVS and CDR2 is FQNEAQ in the germline V gene. The CDR3 DNA is TGTGCCAGCAGCCGCATTGCGAGGAGCGGGAGGGCCGAGGGCACCGGGGAGCTGTTTTTT. Its protein product is CASSRIARSGRAEGTGELFF.

V is TRBV12-5 and J is TRBJ1-1; D remains ambiguous. V dropped 1 base and J dropped 0 bases, with 6 bases sitting between them. Germline values: CDR1 LGHNT, CDR2 FRNRAP. This CDR3 has 14 residues. Here the CDR3 DNA reads TGTGCTAGTGGTTTGGACAGTCTGAACACTGAAGCTTTCTTT. Its protein is CASGLDSLNTEAFF.

The V and J genes are TRBV10-3 and TRBJ2-2; the match to TRBD1 covers 9 bases. With V trimmed by 8 bases and J by 5 bases, 12 bases remained unmatched. CDR1 and CDR2 from the germline V gene are ENHRY and SYGVKD. The CDR3 loop spans 16 amino acids. Written as DNA, the CDR3 is TGTGCCATCCCAAGAAGAGGACAGGGGACGACCGGGGAGCTGTTTTTT. Its translation: CAIPRRGQGTTGELFF.